Below, 32 T cell receptor beta chains from the same sample are listed, as sequenced in a study of regulatory T cells in long-lasting Graves disease. Arm-PCR of CDR3 regions with iRepertoire HTBI primers generated TCR beta libraries. In TCRdb, the multiplex PCR reads were re-called with MiXCR into one record per CDR3 protein. The sample carries roughly 440,000 distinct CDR3 sequences, roughly 17% recorded once. This sample's time point: newly diagnosed GD, antithyroid drugs for less than 3 months. RNA extracted from PBMCs served as the sequencing template. Separately, the same data were catalogued under a study of T cells in Graves' hyperthyroidism and ophthalmopathy.

The sample consisted of peripheral blood mononuclear cells (PBMCs), taken at new diagnosis, from a patient treated with antithyroid drugs. All receptors come from a young woman with Graves disease.

The chain couples TRBV6-2 or TRBV6-3 to TRBJ2-2; possibly TRBD1 for D (6 bases). V was clipped by 10 bases and J by 3 bases, with 21 bases between them. CDR3 length: 16 amino acids. Germline assignment: CDR1 MNHEY and CDR2 SVGEGT. The CDR3 sequence is CAIRNTGQHYTGELFF. The CDR3 nucleotides read TGTGCCATCCGAAATACGGGACAACATTACACCGGGGAGCTGTTTTTT.

This clonotype was seen only a few times. V and J are TRBV27 and TRBJ2-7; weak D call: TRBD1 (5 bases). Trimming removed 6 bases at V and 0 bases at J, with 12 bases between. CDR3 length equals 14 residues. Germline V gives CDR1 MNHEY, CDR2 SMNVEV (reference sequence). CDR3 residues: CASRPTESSYEQYF. The DNA for the CDR3 is TGTGCCAGCAGGCCGACAGAGAGCTCCTACGAGCAGTACTTC.

This clonotype appeared many times. V and J are TRBV5-1 and TRBJ2-7, with D perhaps matching TRBD2 (7 bases). CDR1 is SGHRS, CDR2 YFSETQ, per germline. The length of the CDR3 is 14 residues. Trimming shortened V by 4 bases and J by 3 bases, and 14 bases separated the two germline ends. The CDR3 nucleotides are TGCGCCAGCAGCGCGGGGGACATCGGCTACGAGCAGTACTTC. It encodes CASSAGDIGYEQYF.

On this clonotype itself: Just one base apart from a much larger clone, this may be a read error. The chain carries TRBV6-5 and TRBJ1-2; D remains ambiguous. The CDR3 is 14 amino acids. V was clipped by 4 bases and J by 2 bases, with 11 bases between them. Per germline, CDR1 MNHEY and CDR2 SVGAGI. The CDR3 is CASSSGISNYGYTF. DNA for the CDR3: TGTGCCAGCAGTTCCGGTATTTCAAACTATGGCTACACCTTC.

This clonotype was seen at least ten times. The CDR3 region has the DNA TGCAGTGCTAGCCCTCTAGCGGGAGGAGTGGGAGAGCAGTACTTC. Translation: CSASPLAGGVGEQYF. V gene TRBV20-1 combines with J gene TRBJ2-7, with 11 bases identical to TRBD2. Germline trimming cut 3 bases from V and 7 bases from J; bases unmatched to any gene: 11. The CDR3 is 15 residues long. CDR1 and CDR2 from the germline V gene are DFQATT and SNEGSKA (reference sequence).

This clonotype has ten or more counts. The chain is built from TRBV9 and TRBJ1-1; unclear D gene. From germline, CDR1 is SGDLS and CDR2 YYNGEE. The CDR3 is made up of 14 amino acids. Trimming cost V 4 bases and J 7 bases, with 17 bases left between them. CDR3 nucleotide sequence: TGTGCCAGCAGCCATACCGACGGAAGCTATGAAGCTTTCTTT. Its translation is CASSHTDGSYEAFF.

The J gene is TRBJ2-7, the V gene TRBV18, with unresolved D. This CDR3 has 13 amino acids. V gave up 4 bases and J gave up 7 bases, with 14 bases separating them. CDR1 KGHSH and CDR2 LQKENI come from the germline V gene. DNA for the CDR3: TGTGCCAGCTCACTCCCCTCCCTGATGGAGCAGTACTTC. Encoded protein: CASSLPSLMEQYF.

This clonotype showed up just a few times. The chain uses TRBV19 and TRBJ2-7; 9 bases align to TRBD1. CDR3 length equals 12 residues. Trimming removed 3 bases from V and 6 bases from J; junction bases left unmatched: 0. CDR1 and CDR2 (germline): LNHDA, SQIVND (reference sequence). DNA of the CDR3: TGTGCCAGTAGTATGGACAGGGGCGAGCAGTACTTC. This translates into CASSMDRGEQYF.

This clonotype was counted between two and nine times. This CDR3 reads CASSRLAGVADTQYF. CDR3 nucleotides: TGTGCCAGCAGCCGACTAGCGGGAGTAGCAGATACGCAGTATTTT. The genes are TRBV7-2 and TRBJ2-7, with 12 bases aligning to TRBD2. The J call may be wrong; the DNA end is better matched by TRBJ2-3. Germline CDR1 and CDR2: SGHTA and FQGNSA. CDR3 length: 15 amino acids.

This clonotype came up many times. The chain recombines TRBV29-1 with TRBJ2-5, with 7 bases fitting TRBD1. Per the germline V gene, CDR1 is SQVTM and CDR2 is ANQGSEA. The length of the CDR3 is 14 residues. Unmatched junction bases numbered 10, after V lost 4 bases and J lost 5 bases. The DNA for the CDR3 is TGCAGCGTTGGGGTGCTAGGGGGCGCCGAGACCCAGTACTTC. Amino acid sequence: CSVGVLGGAETQYF.

A few counts support this clonotype. Written as DNA, the CDR3 is TGCAGTGCTAGAGGGCGGGGAAACACAGATACGCAGTATTTT. Translation: CSARGRGNTDTQYF. The V and J genes are TRBV20-1 and TRBJ2-3; weak D call: TRBD2 (6 bases). Germline V gene sequence: CDR1 DFQATT, CDR2 SNEGSKA (reference sequence). Trimming removed 1 base from V and 2 bases from J, with 10 bases in between. The CDR3 runs 14 residues.

J is TRBJ1-2 and V is TRBV14; D is perhaps TRBD1 (5 bases). The germline gives CDR1 SGHDN, CDR2 FVKESK. The CDR3 totals 14 residues. The V end lost 1 base, the J end lost 7 bases, and 13 bases lay between the germline ends. Here the CDR3 DNA reads TGTGCCAGCAGCCAAGCGTCGAAGGGACTTGGCTACACCTTC. Residues: CASSQASKGLGYTF.

This clonotype has just a few counts. The junction shows a germline mismatch at one end, possibly a read error. The chain uses TRBV7-3 and TRBJ2-1, with D unclear. Germline V gene sequence: CDR1 SGHTA, CDR2 FQGTGA. The CDR3 is 13 residues long. In nucleotides, the CDR3 is TGTGCCAGCAGCGTAACAACCGACAATGAGCAGTTCTTC. This sequence encodes CASSVTTDNEQFF.

Ten or more counts support this clonotype. The chain is built from TRBV12-3 or TRBV12-4 and TRBJ1-2; a weak D match, TRBD1 (5 bases). Deletions cut 2 bases from V and 6 bases from J, with 7 bases between. This CDR3 has 12 amino acids. The CDR3 reads CASSLRGDGYTF. The CDR3 bases are TGTGCCAGCAGTTTAAGGGGAGATGGCTACACCTTC.

Only a few counts were recorded for this clonotype. The J gene is TRBJ2-3, the V gene TRBV7-3; TRBD2 matches 9 bases. The CDR3 extends over 16 amino acids. CDR1 and CDR2 (germline): SGHTA, FQGTGA. Unmatched junction bases numbered 8, after V lost 5 bases and J lost 2 bases. The CDR3 here is CASSLGTSSLTDTQYF. The CDR3 DNA follows: TGTGCCAGCAGCCTAGGGACTAGCAGCCTCACAGATACGCAGTATTTT. Looking up the rest from reference TRBV7-3 and TRBJ2-3 gives the full variable domain: GAGVSQTPSNKVTEKGKYVELRCDPISGHTALYWYRQSLGQGPEFLIYFQGTGAADDSGLPNDRFFAVRPEGSVSTLKIQRTERGDSAVYLCASSLGTSSLTDTQYFGPGTRLTVL.

About this clonotype: This could be a read error, since a much larger clone is one nucleotide away. The chain couples TRBV28 to TRBJ2-1; D call uncertain. The V and J ends lost 3 bases and 10 bases respectively, with 10 bases between them. The CDR3 runs 12 residues. Germline assignment: CDR1 MDHEN and CDR2 SYDVKM. CDR3 residues: CASSFQVYEQFF. DNA of the CDR3: TGTGCCAGCAGTTTCCAAGTCTACGAGCAGTTCTTC.

The sample holds many counts of this clonotype. The chain has TRBV11-3 and TRBJ2-7; D is undetermined. Trimming left V 5 bases short and J 0 bases short, with 11 bases between. This CDR3 has 14 amino acids. The germline V gene encodes CDR1 SGHNT and CDR2 YENEEA. The CDR3 bases are TGTGCCAGCAGCCCAGGCGTCTCCTCCTACGAGCAGTACTTC. Translating it yields CASSPGVSSYEQYF.

Points on this clonotype: A far bigger clonotype differs at one base, so this is likely a read error. The chain recombines TRBV12-3 or TRBV12-4 with TRBJ2-3, with D perhaps TRBD1 or TRBD2 (5 bases each). The assigned J gene may be wrong: the sequence end matches TRBJ2-5 better. This CDR3 has 16 amino acids. In DNA form, the CDR3 reads TGTGCCAGCAGTTGGGGCGGCAGAGCCTTGGGAGTGACCCAGTACTTC. Encoded protein: CASSWGGRALGVTQYF.

The rearrangement joins TRBV4-1 to TRBJ2-7; a weak D match, TRBD1 (5 bases). V gave up 0 bases and J gave up 4 bases, with 10 bases separating them. CDR1 and CDR2 from the germline V gene are MGHRA and YSYEKL. The CDR3 runs 14 residues. The CDR3 protein is CASSQDARGYEQYF. Here the CDR3 DNA reads TGCGCCAGCAGCCAAGATGCTAGGGGTTACGAGCAGTACTTC.

This clonotype was seen repeatedly, ten times or more. The chain employs TRBV12-3 or TRBV12-4 and TRBJ1-5, with TRBD1 identical over 7 bases. The CDR3 contains 15 residues. V was pared by 6 bases and J by 0 bases, with 5 bases of the junction left unmatched. The chain's CDR3 is CASSPGTASNQPQHF. The CDR3 region has the DNA TGTGCCAGCAGCCCCGGGACAGCTAGCAATCAGCCCCAGCATTTT.

This clonotype was detected ten times or more. The CDR3 DNA sequence: TGTGCCAGCAGTTCTACTCAGGGTTCCCACGAGCAGTACTTC. The encoded protein is CASSSTQGSHEQYF. J is TRBJ2-7 and V is TRBV12-3 or TRBV12-4, with D maybe TRBD1 (5 bases). V was trimmed by 4 bases and J by 5 bases, leaving 15 bases between them. The CDR3 has 14 residues.

Many counts were recorded for this clonotype. The chain has TRBV6-2 or TRBV6-3 and TRBJ2-7; the match to TRBD1 covers 9 bases. The CDR3 extends over 14 amino acids. CDR1 and CDR2 (germline): MNHEY, SVGEGT. V lost 6 bases to trimming and J lost 4 bases; unmatched junction nucleotides: 7. The CDR3 sequence: CASSKGQGLYEQYF. The CDR3 bases are TGTGCCAGCAGCAAAGGACAGGGGCTGTACGAGCAGTACTTC.

The table lists this clonotype with a few counts. The chain links TRBV6-5 to TRBJ2-1, with 7 bases lining up with TRBD2. CDR3 length equals 16 residues. Per germline, CDR1 MNHEY and CDR2 SVGAGI. The ends lost 2 bases at V and 4 bases at J; junction bases unmatched: 8. DNA for the CDR3: TGTGCCAGCAGTTACCACAGGCCGGGAGGATACAATGAGCAGTTCTTC. Amino acids: CASSYHRPGGYNEQFF.

The rearrangement joins TRBV27 to TRBJ2-1, with D unclear. V dropped 6 bases and J dropped 10 bases, with 16 bases sitting between them. From germline, CDR1 is MNHEY and CDR2 SMNVEV (reference sequence). The CDR3 spans 13 residues. DNA of the CDR3: TGTGCCAGCAGCCCCCGGTGGAGCTACGAGCAGTTCTTC. Its protein is CASSPRWSYEQFF.

Worth noting for this clonotype: A far larger clone is a single base away, which makes a read error likely. CDR3 protein: CASSLVAEYNEQYF. The CDR3 nucleotides are TGTGCCAGCAGCTTAGTAGCGGAGTACAATGAGCAGTACTTC. The chain couples TRBV11-3 to TRBJ2-7; D is possibly TRBD2 (6 bases). The CDR3 runs 14 residues. CDR1 is SGHNT and CDR2 is YENEEA in the germline V gene. Trimming removed 1 base from V and 7 bases from J, with 14 bases in between.

This clonotype has only a few counts. The gene calls are TRBV6-2 or TRBV6-3 and TRBJ1-1; no reliable D call. The V gene lost 0 bases and the J gene lost 4 bases, with 9 bases spanning the gap. This CDR3 has 14 amino acids. Per the germline V gene, CDR1 is MNHEY and CDR2 is SVGEGT. CDR3 sequence reads: CASSYSGLPTEAFF. CDR3 coding DNA: TGTGCCAGCAGTTACTCTGGGCTCCCCACTGAAGCTTTCTTT.

The table lists this clonotype with a few counts. The rearrangement joins TRBV14 to TRBJ2-3, with 11 bases identical to TRBD2. Unmatched junction bases numbered 8, after V lost 0 bases and J lost 0 bases. Germline CDR1 SGHDN, CDR2 FVKESK. The CDR3 is 19 residues long. CDR3 sequence (DNA): TGTGCCAGCAGCCAAGAGTGGGGGACTAGCGGAACTAGCACAGATACGCAGTATTTT. Translated, it gives CASSQEWGTSGTSTDTQYF. The full variable domain, rest sourced from reference TRBV14 and TRBJ2-3, is EAGVTQFPSHSVIEKGQTVTLRCDPISGHDNLYWYRRVMGKEIKFLLHFVKESKQDESGMPNNRFLAERTGGTYSTLKVQPAELEDSGVYFCASSQEWGTSGTSTDTQYFGPGTRLTVL.

The chain couples TRBV20-1 to TRBJ2-3; D ambiguous. The CDR3 consists of 13 residues. Trimming took off 8 bases at V and 0 bases at J, with 12 bases between the two ends. CDR1 is DFQATT, CDR2 SNEGSKA, per germline (reference sequence). CDR3 sequence reads: CSLGGVSTDTQYF. CDR3 in DNA: TGCAGTCTCGGTGGGGTTAGCACAGATACGCAGTATTTT.

This clonotype was picked up many times. The V call is TRBV25-1, the J call TRBJ1-4; D call uncertain. CDR3 length: 15 residues. Germline V lookup: CDR1 MGHDK, CDR2 SYGVNS. Trimming shortened V by 3 bases and J by 8 bases, and 16 bases separated the two germline ends. CDR3 in amino acids: CASSERLGRGEKLFF. In DNA form, the CDR3 reads TGTGCCAGCAGTGAGCGGCTGGGAAGAGGAGAAAAACTGTTTTTT.

This clonotype came up many times. This chain links TRBV6-1 with TRBJ2-3, with TRBD2 identical over 8 bases. Germline V gene data show CDR1 as MNHNS and CDR2 as SASEGT. This CDR3 contains 15 residues. J gave up 3 bases and V 5 bases, and 7 bases lay outside the gene matches. CDR3: CASSHSGMGTDTQYF. CDR3 sequence (DNA): TGTGCCAGCAGTCATAGCGGGATGGGGACAGATACGCAGTATTTT.

This clonotype was seen a few times. The gene calls are TRBV30 and TRBJ2-5, with 10 nucleotides matching TRBD1. Germline V gene data show CDR1 as GTSNPN and CDR2 as SVGIG (reference sequence). V shed 2 bases, J shed 5 bases, and the junction held 5 bases outside the gene matches. CDR3 size: 14 residues. CDR3 loop: CAWSQGQGWETQYF. Written as DNA, the CDR3 is TGTGCCTGGAGTCAGGGACAGGGGTGGGAGACCCAGTACTTC.

Regarding this clonotype: Just one base apart from a much larger clone, this may be a read error. The chain is built from TRBV3-1 and TRBJ1-5; 7 nucleotides agree with TRBD1. Germline lookup yields CDR1 LGHDT and CDR2 YNNKEL (reference sequence). The CDR3 totals 14 residues. In nucleotides, the CDR3 is TGTACCAGCAGCCAAGCGGGACAGAATCAGCCCCAGCATTTT. This gives the protein CTSSQAGQNQPQHF. The full variable domain, its missing parts supplied by reference TRBV3-1 and TRBJ1-5, is DTAVSQTPKYLVTQMGNDKSIKCEQNLGHDTMYWYKQDSKKFLKIMFSYNNKELIINETVPNRFSPKSPDKAHLNLHINSLELGDSAVYFCTSSQAGQNQPQHFGDGTRLSIL.